A selection of T cell receptor beta chains follows, all from one sample in a study of cytomegalovirus exposure and HLA in healthy donors. TCRdb keeps only in-frame clones here, not all; method: immunoSEQ multiplex PCR. The sample carries roughly 60,000 clones, around 92% recorded once. The sequencing input was PBMCs. The source of these receptors is a woman between 18 and 29 years old in good health and CMV-seronegative. CDR3s include the opening cysteine and the closing phenylalanine or tryptophan. Each record gives: J gene, V gene, clone size, D gene, CDR3 DNA, CDR3 protein. A D gene is named only where the DNA matches it firmly. Not all rows give a size; the values are once, few, many and, for expanded clones, a class.

J gene: TRBJ1-5; V gene: TRBV2; clone size: NA; D gene: NA; CDR3 DNA: TGTGCCAGCAGCGCGGGGGGAGGTGGCAATCAGCCCCAGCATTTT; CDR3 protein: CASSAGGGGNQPQHF
J gene: TRBJ2-3; V gene: TRBV6-6; clone size: few; D gene: NA; CDR3 DNA: TGTGCCAGCAGTTGGGGGCTAGGCAGTGAAACAGATACGCAGTATTTT; CDR3 protein: CASSWGLGSETDTQYF
J gene: TRBJ2-7; V gene: TRBV10-3; clone size: NA; D gene: NA; CDR3 DNA: TGTGCCATCAGTGCCACCGAAACTACCTACGAGCAGTACTTC; CDR3 protein: CAISATETTYEQYF
J gene: TRBJ1-1; V gene: TRBV6-5; clone size: NA; D gene: TRBD1; CDR3 DNA: TGTGCCAGCAGTTACACAGGGGCTCTGGAAGCTTTCTTT; CDR3 protein: CASSYTGALEAFF
J gene: TRBJ1-4; V gene: TRBV28; clone size: NA; D gene: NA; CDR3 DNA: TGTGCCAGCAGCATTGCGGGGATTAATGAAAAACTGTTTTTT; CDR3 protein: CASSIAGINEKLFF
J gene: TRBJ2-7; V gene: TRBV4-1; clone size: NA; D gene: TRBD2; CDR3 DNA: TGCGCCAGCAGCCAAACCGGACTAGCGGCGGAGCAGTACTTC; CDR3 protein: CASSQTGLAAEQYF
J gene: TRBJ1-6; V gene: TRBV28; clone size: NA; D gene: TRBD1; CDR3 DNA: TGTGCCAGCAGTTTAGGGGACAGACATAATTCACCCCTCCACTTT; CDR3 protein: CASSLGDRHNSPLHF
J gene: TRBJ2-7; V gene: TRBV27; clone size: NA; D gene: NA; CDR3 DNA: TGTGCCAGCAGTTTAGGCACACCCTACGAGCAGTACTTC; CDR3 protein: CASSLGTPYEQYF
J gene: TRBJ2-3; V gene: TRBV30; clone size: NA; D gene: NA; CDR3 DNA: TGTGCCTGGAGTGTCTTCAGCGGTGGGGGCACAGATACGCAGTATTTT; CDR3 protein: CAWSVFSGGGTDTQYF
J gene: TRBJ1-1; V gene: TRBV11-2; clone size: NA; D gene: NA; CDR3 DNA: TGTGCCAGCAGCTTACGTTTCGGGGTTCTTTCGAACACTGAAGCTTTCTTT; CDR3 protein: CASSLRFGVLSNTEAFF
J gene: TRBJ2-1; V gene: TRBV7-3; clone size: NA; D gene: NA; CDR3 DNA: TGTGCCAGCAGCTTGGGAACAGGTTACAATGAGCAGTTCTTC; CDR3 protein: CASSLGTGYNEQFF
J gene: TRBJ2-1; V gene: TRBV27; clone size: NA; D gene: TRBD1; CDR3 DNA: TGTGCCAGCCGACAGGGGGCGAGCTCCTACAATGAGCAGTTCTTC; CDR3 protein: CASRQGASSYNEQFF
J gene: TRBJ2-2; V gene: TRBV5-6; clone size: NA; D gene: NA; CDR3 DNA: TGTGCCAGCAGCTCCTCCAGGTCCGCCGGGGAGCTGTTTTTT; CDR3 protein: CASSSSRSAGELFF
J gene: TRBJ2-5; V gene: TRBV7-8; clone size: NA; D gene: TRBD1; CDR3 DNA: TGTGCCAGCAGCTTAGCAGGGACAGTGGGGACCCAGTACTTC; CDR3 protein: CASSLAGTVGTQYF
J gene: TRBJ2-7; V gene: TRBV2; clone size: NA; D gene: NA; CDR3 DNA: TGTGCCAGCAGGGAGGGGTCCTACGAGCAGTACTTC; CDR3 protein: CASREGSYEQYF
J gene: TRBJ2-3; V gene: TRBV27; clone size: NA; D gene: NA; CDR3 DNA: TGTGCCACCTGGACTTATAGCACAGATACGCAGTATTTT; CDR3 protein: CATWTYSTDTQYF
J gene: TRBJ2-1; V gene: TRBV5-6; clone size: once; D gene: NA; CDR3 DNA: TGTGCCAGCAGCTTGAGGGGGACACCCCGGGATGAGCAGTTCTTC; CDR3 protein: CASSLRGTPRDEQFF
J gene: TRBJ1-1; V gene: TRBV5-1; clone size: NA; D gene: TRBD1; CDR3 DNA: TGCGCCAGCAGCTCGGGGACAGGAACTACAACTGAAGCTTTCTTT; CDR3 protein: CASSSGTGTTTEAFF
J gene: TRBJ2-3; V gene: TRBV5-1; clone size: NA; D gene: NA; CDR3 DNA: TGCGCCAGCAGCTTGTATACTAGCATGGATACGCAGTATTTT; CDR3 protein: CASSLYTSMDTQYF
J gene: TRBJ2-1; V gene: TRBV10-3; clone size: NA; D gene: NA; CDR3 DNA: TGTGCCACCACGCCGTCCCCGCGGGGCAATGAGCAGTTCTTC; CDR3 protein: CATTPSPRGNEQFF
J gene: TRBJ1-1; V gene: TRBV27; clone size: many; D gene: NA; CDR3 DNA: TGTGCCAGCAGTTTCCGTCCCCAGGGGCAAGGCACTGAAGCTTTCTTT; CDR3 protein: CASSFRPQGQGTEAFF
J gene: TRBJ2-7; V gene: TRBV29-1; clone size: NA; D gene: TRBD2; CDR3 DNA: TGCAGCGCACTCGGACTAGGGACCTACGAGCAGTACTTC; CDR3 protein: CSALGLGTYEQYF
J gene: TRBJ2-1; V gene: TRBV29-1; clone size: NA; D gene: NA; CDR3 DNA: TGCAGCGTTGTTCCATATAGACTAGGCAGCTCCTACAATGAGCAGTTCTTC; CDR3 protein: CSVVPYRLGSSYNEQFF
J gene: TRBJ1-3; V gene: TRBV6-6; clone size: NA; D gene: NA; CDR3 DNA: TGTGCCAGCAGTCCTAGGCCCTCTGGAAACACCATATATTTT; CDR3 protein: CASSPRPSGNTIYF
J gene: TRBJ2-5; V gene: TRBV4-1; clone size: NA; D gene: TRBD1; CDR3 DNA: TGCGCCAGCAGCCAAGTTGGGACAGGGCAAGAGACCCAGTACTTC; CDR3 protein: CASSQVGTGQETQYF
J gene: TRBJ2-1; V gene: TRBV6-6; clone size: NA; D gene: NA; CDR3 DNA: TGTGCCAGCAGTTACCGGCTTCAGGGTAGATACAATGAGCAGTTCTTC; CDR3 protein: CASSYRLQGRYNEQFF
J gene: TRBJ2-5; V gene: TRBV18; clone size: NA; D gene: TRBD1; CDR3 DNA: TGTGCCAGCTCACCGATACAGGGGAGAGGCGAGACCCAGTACTTC; CDR3 protein: CASSPIQGRGETQYF
J gene: TRBJ1-2; V gene: TRBV11-3; clone size: NA; D gene: TRBD1; CDR3 DNA: TGTGCCAGCAGCCTCCCCGGGACAGTTTCTATGGTTGGCTACACCTTC; CDR3 protein: CASSLPGTVSMVGYTF
J gene: TRBJ2-7; V gene: TRBV7-3; clone size: NA; D gene: TRBD2; CDR3 DNA: TGTGCCAGCAGCTTACTTCCTAGCGGGAGGTCCTACGAGCAGTACTTC; CDR3 protein: CASSLLPSGRSYEQYF
J gene: TRBJ1-5; V gene: TRBV28; clone size: NA; D gene: NA; CDR3 DNA: TGTGCCAGCAGTTCATCGGGTAGCAATCAGCCCCAGCATTTT; CDR3 protein: CASSSSGSNQPQHF
J gene: TRBJ2-1; V gene: TRBV18; clone size: NA; D gene: NA; CDR3 DNA: TGTGCCAGCTCACCCCCTGCTGGCCGGACCAGACAGAGCTCCTACAATGAGCAGTTCTTC; CDR3 protein: CASSPPAGRTRQSSYNEQFF
J gene: TRBJ1-2; V gene: TRBV11-3; clone size: NA; D gene: NA; CDR3 DNA: TGTGCCAGCAGCTTAGAGACCGGGATGGGCTACACCTTC; CDR3 protein: CASSLETGMGYTF
J gene: TRBJ2-5; V gene: TRBV28; clone size: once; D gene: NA; CDR3 DNA: TGTGCCAGCAGTGGAGGAGGACGGCACATCTTCGAAGAGACCCAGTACTTC; CDR3 protein: CASSGGGRHIFEETQYF
J gene: TRBJ2-5; V gene: TRBV30; clone size: NA; D gene: NA; CDR3 DNA: TGTGCCTGGAGTAGGGGGGGGGAGACCCAGTACTTC; CDR3 protein: CAWSRGGETQYF
J gene: TRBJ1-4; V gene: TRBV5-1; clone size: NA; D gene: TRBD1; CDR3 DNA: TGCGCCAGCAGCTTAGACAGGGAGGATGAAAAACTGTTTTTT; CDR3 protein: CASSLDREDEKLFF
J gene: TRBJ2-2; V gene: TRBV6-4; clone size: NA; D gene: TRBD1; CDR3 DNA: TGTGCCAGCAAGGACAGGGCATCTACCGGGGAGCTGTTTTTT; CDR3 protein: CASKDRASTGELFF
J gene: TRBJ2-5; V gene: TRBV19; clone size: once; D gene: NA; CDR3 DNA: TGTGCCAGCAAACAATCTAGTGGTAGGGAGACCCAGTACTTC; CDR3 protein: CASKQSSGRETQYF